One sample yielded the 13 T cell receptor beta chains listed below, sequenced in a study of cytomegalovirus exposure and HLA in healthy donors. With 60 Vbeta and 13 Jbeta primers, the PCR was carried out. Sequencing was performed with immunoSEQ multiplex PCR; in TCRdb, only in-frame clones are kept and a portion is missing. The data contain under 150,000 clones, more than 70% of them seen just once; the ten biggest clones take up under 7%. Sequenced material: PBMCs. The source of these receptors is a woman in her twenties or thirties in good health and CMV-seropositive.

The chain couples TRBV5-6 to TRBJ2-2; 8 bases are shared with TRBD2. Germline assignment: CDR1 SGHDT and CDR2 YYEEEE. Germline trimming cut 3 bases from V and 5 bases from J; bases unmatched to any gene: 6. CDR3 length: 15 amino acids. As DNA, the CDR3 is TGTGCCAGCAGCTCAGCGGGGGCGCGGACCGGGGAGCTGTTTTTT. Its protein product is CASSSAGARTGELFF.

The chain has TRBV28 and TRBJ2-7; perhaps TRBD2 as D (6 bases). Germline loops: CDR1 MDHEN, CDR2 SYDVKM. V shed 6 bases and J shed 1 base, with 19 bases lying between them. The CDR3 consists of 16 residues. The CDR3 DNA reads TGTGCCAGCAGGACCCCCGGGGGAAGGGTTTCCTACGAGCAGTACTTC. Amino acids: CASRTPGGRVSYEQYF.

This chain connects TRBV30 to TRBJ2-5; 10 nucleotides line up with TRBD2. The J segment lost 5 bases and the V segment lost 4 bases, leaving 7 bases of the junction unmatched. The CDR3 extends over 14 amino acids. The germline V gene encodes CDR1 GTSNPN and CDR2 SVGIG (reference sequence). The CDR3 DNA follows: TGTGCCTGGAAAAGCGGGGGGGCCAGGGAGACCCAGTACTTC. It is translated as CAWKSGGARETQYF.

This clone has more than one count but fewer than ten. V is TRBV19 and J is TRBJ2-3, with TRBD2 as a possible D gene (5 bases). This CDR3 spans 12 amino acids. Germline V lookup: CDR1 LNHDA, CDR2 SQIVND (reference sequence). Trimming cost V 8 bases and J 3 bases, with 9 bases left between them. The CDR3 DNA is TGTGCCAGTCTGGGGAGAACAGATACGCAGTATTTT. Residues: CASLGRTDTQYF.

The chain combines TRBV5-6 with TRBJ1-5, with D hard to call. Germline V gene lookup returns CDR1 SGHDT and CDR2 YYEEEE. The V gene lost 0 bases and the J gene lost 0 bases, with 10 bases spanning the gap. The length of the CDR3 is 16 residues. The chain's CDR3 is CASSLGQIYSNQPQHF. DNA for the CDR3: TGTGCCAGCAGCTTGGGGCAGATTTATAGCAATCAGCCCCAGCATTTT.

V usage is TRBV19 and J usage is TRBJ2-3, with 11 positions matching TRBD1. V shed 4 bases, J shed 4 bases, and the junction held 7 bases outside the gene matches. Per the germline V gene, CDR1 is LNHDA and CDR2 is SQIVND (reference sequence). The CDR3 has 16 residues. In nucleotides, the CDR3 is TGTGCCAGTAGTACCACTCCGGGACAGGGGGCAGATACGCAGTATTTT. It encodes CASSTTPGQGADTQYF.

V gene TRBV7-3 combines with J gene TRBJ1-1; 7 nucleotides agree with TRBD1. The CDR3 is 13 residues long. The V gene's germline CDR1 is SGHTA and CDR2 FQGTGA. V shed 2 bases, J shed 8 bases, and the junction held 5 bases outside the gene matches. DNA for the CDR3: TGTGCCAGCAGCTTACAGGGGGGTGGAGAAGCTTTCTTT. This codes for CASSLQGGGEAFF.

The V gene is TRBV18, the J gene TRBJ2-7; D possibly corresponds to TRBD1 (5 bases). The CDR3 is 15 amino acids. CDR1 and CDR2 from the germline V gene are KGHSH and LQKENI. Trimming took off 6 bases at V and 0 bases at J, with 15 bases between the two ends. The CDR3 region is CASSPNRRSSYEQYF. CDR3 DNA sequence: TGTGCCAGCTCCCCGAACAGGCGGAGCTCCTACGAGCAGTACTTC. Complete variable domain (other parts from reference TRBV18 and TRBJ2-7): NAGVMQNPRHLVRRRGQEARLRCSPMKGHSHVYWYRQLPEEGLKFMVYLQKENIIDESGMPKERFSAEFPKEGPSILRIQQVVRGDSAAYFCASSPNRRSSYEQYFGPGTRLTVT.

This clone has a single count. The chain joins TRBV6-5 to TRBJ1-2, with 7 nucleotides matching TRBD1. Unmatched junction bases numbered 4, after V lost 0 bases and J lost 6 bases. Germline CDR1 reads MNHEY; CDR2 reads SVGAGI. This CDR3 has 14 amino acids. This chain's CDR3 is CASSYSRQGNGYTF. The CDR3 DNA follows: TGTGCCAGCAGTTACTCGCGACAGGGTAATGGCTACACCTTC.

The CDR3 loop reads CASSLGLMGEQFF. The CDR3 bases are TGTGCCAGCAGCTTAGGACTGATGGGTGAGCAGTTCTTC. The chain uses TRBV5-4 and TRBJ2-1, with a possible D match to TRBD2 (5 bases). Germline CDR1 is SGHNT and CDR2 is YYREEE (reference sequence). The V end lost 2 bases, the J end lost 9 bases, and 12 bases lay between the germline ends. CDR3 length: 13 residues. Drawing the rest from reference TRBV5-4 and TRBJ2-1, the complete variable domain is ETGVTQSPTHLIKTRGQQVTLRCSSQSGHNTVSWYQQALGQGPQFIFQYYREEENGRGNFPPRFSGLQFPNYSSELNVNALELDDSALYLCASSLGLMGEQFFGPGTRLTVL.

The chain employs TRBV6-5 and TRBJ2-5; TRBD2 matches 8 bases. The CDR3 is 15 amino acids. V shed 7 bases, J shed 5 bases, and the junction held 12 bases outside the gene matches. Germline V gene sequence: CDR1 MNHEY, CDR2 SVGAGI. CDR3 amino acids: CASTLRGGAWETQYF. The DNA for the CDR3 is TGTGCCAGCACCCTTCGGGGGGGCGCGTGGGAGACCCAGTACTTC.

The chain uses TRBV6-1 and TRBJ2-7, with 9 bases lining up with TRBD2. Germline-derived CDR1 and CDR2 are MNHNS and SASEGT. This CDR3 has 14 residues. V shed 7 bases, J shed 4 bases, and the junction held 8 bases outside the gene matches. CDR3 nucleotides: TGTGCCAGCACCCTAGCGGGAAGTACATACGAGCAGTACTTC. It yields the protein CASTLAGSTYEQYF.

J is TRBJ1-1 and V is TRBV4-2, with D tentatively TRBD1 (5 bases). The CDR3 loop spans 13 amino acids. Germline V gene data show CDR1 as LGHNA and CDR2 as YNFKEQ. Between the trimmed V and J ends, which lost 5 bases and 6 bases, there was a span of 13 bases. The CDR3 sequence: CASSDRDFAEAFF. The CDR3, as DNA: TGTGCCAGCAGCGATAGGGACTTCGCTGAAGCTTTCTTT.